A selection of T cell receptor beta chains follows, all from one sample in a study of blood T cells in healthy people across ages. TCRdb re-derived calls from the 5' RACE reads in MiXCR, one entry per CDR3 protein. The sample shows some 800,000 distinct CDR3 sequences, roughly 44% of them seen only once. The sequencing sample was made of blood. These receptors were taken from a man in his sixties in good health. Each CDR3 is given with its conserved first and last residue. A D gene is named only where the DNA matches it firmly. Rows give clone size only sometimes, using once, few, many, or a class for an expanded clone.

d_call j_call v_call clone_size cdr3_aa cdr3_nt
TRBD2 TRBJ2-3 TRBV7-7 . CASSLAGGAQDTQYF TGTGCTAGCAGCTTAGCGGGGGGGGCACAGGATACGCAGTATTTT
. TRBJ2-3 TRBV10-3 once CTISGVSGSTDTQYF TGTACCATCAGTGGTGTTAGCGGAAGCACAGATACGCAGTATTTT
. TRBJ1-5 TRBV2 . CASITGSHSNQPQHF TGTGCCAGCATAACGGGCAGTCATAGCAATCAGCCCCAGCATTTT
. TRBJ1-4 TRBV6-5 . CASRGSSEKLFF TGTGCCAGCAGGGGTTCTAGTGAAAAACTGTTTTTT
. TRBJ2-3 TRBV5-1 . CASSLDLRAGLPSTDTQYF TGCGCCAGCAGCTTGGATTTACGTGCCGGACTGCCTAGCACAGATACGCAGTATTTT
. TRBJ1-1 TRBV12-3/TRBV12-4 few CASSLEGTEAFF TGTGCCAGCAGTTTGGAGGGCACTGAAGCTTTCTTT
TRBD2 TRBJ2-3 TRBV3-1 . CASSHGTRVTDTQYF TGTGCCAGCAGCCATGGGACTAGGGTCACAGATACGCAGTATTTT
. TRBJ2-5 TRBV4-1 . CASSQGPGPQETQYF TGCGCCAGCAGCCAAGGACCGGGACCTCAAGAGACCCAGTACTTC
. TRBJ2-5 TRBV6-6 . CASSKEGTVLETQYF TGTGCCAGCAGTAAAGAGGGGACGGTCTTAGAGACCCAGTACTTC
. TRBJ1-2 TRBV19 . CASSRAGTLLYTF TGTGCCAGTAGTCGAGCCGGGACTCTGCTTTACACCTTC
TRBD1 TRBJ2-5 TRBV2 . CASSPGTGLEGETQYF TGTGCCAGCAGTCCCGGGACAGGGTTGGAGGGAGAGACCCAGTACTTC
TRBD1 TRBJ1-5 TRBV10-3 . CAIMGDRGNQPQHF TGTGCCATCATGGGGGACAGGGGCAATCAGCCCCAGCATTTT
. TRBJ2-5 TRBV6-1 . CASSEAGDVQETQYF TGTGCCAGCAGTGAAGCTGGGGACGTTCAAGAGACCCAGTACTTC
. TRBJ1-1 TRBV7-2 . CASSLEGWGSEAFF TGTGCCAGCAGCTTAGAGGGCTGGGGATCTGAAGCTTTCTTT
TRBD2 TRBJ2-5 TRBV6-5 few CASSFGLAGGQETQYF TGTGCCAGCAGTTTCGGACTAGCGGGGGGGCAAGAGACCCAGTACTTC
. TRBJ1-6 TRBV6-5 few CASKNRENNSPLHF TGTGCCAGCAAAAACAGGGAGAATAATTCACCCCTCCACTTT
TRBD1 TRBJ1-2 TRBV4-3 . CASSQEPTGNYGYTF TGCGCCAGCAGCCAAGAGCCGACAGGGAACTATGGCTACACCTTC
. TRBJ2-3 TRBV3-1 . CASSQEVTTRDTQYF TGTGCCAGCAGCCAAGAAGTGACTACTAGGGATACGCAGTATTTT
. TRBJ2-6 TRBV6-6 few CASSSTDSGANVLTF TGTGCCAGCAGTTCTACAGACTCTGGGGCCAACGTCCTGACTTTC
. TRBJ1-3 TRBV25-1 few CASRGGNTIYF TGTGCCAGCCGGGGGGGAAACACCATATATTTT
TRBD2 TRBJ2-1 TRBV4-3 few CASSQEVGGGAYNEQFF TGCGCCAGCAGCCAAGAAGTAGGCGGGGGGGCCTACAATGAGCAGTTCTTC
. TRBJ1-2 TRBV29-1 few CSVDRGEVGGYTF TGCAGCGTTGATCGGGGGGAAGTGGGGGGCTACACCTTC
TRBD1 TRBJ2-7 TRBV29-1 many CSVEDRRTGSEQYF TGCAGCGTTGAGGATCGGCGGACAGGGTCCGAGCAGTACTTC
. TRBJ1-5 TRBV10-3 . CAIRGQGDQPQHF TGTGCCATCCGCGGTCAGGGTGATCAGCCCCAGCATTTT
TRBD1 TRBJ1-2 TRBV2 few CASIGTGGIFYGYTF TGTGCCAGCATAGGGACAGGGGGCATTTTCTATGGCTACACCTTC
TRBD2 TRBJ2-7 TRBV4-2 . CASSQDGTSNEQYF TGTGCCAGCAGCCAAGACGGGACTAGCAACGAGCAGTACTTC
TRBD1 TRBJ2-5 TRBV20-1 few CSARETGEVTQYF TGCAGTGCTAGGGAGACAGGGGAGGTAACCCAGTACTTC
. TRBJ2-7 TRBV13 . CASSLGPAVHEQYF TGTGCCAGCAGCTTAGGACCGGCAGTCCACGAGCAGTACTTC
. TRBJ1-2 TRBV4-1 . CASSHGDNYGYTF TGCGCCAGCAGCCACGGGGACAACTATGGCTACACCTTC
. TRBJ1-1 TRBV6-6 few CASAAESNEAFF TGTGCCAGCGCGGCAGAATCCAATGAAGCTTTCTTT
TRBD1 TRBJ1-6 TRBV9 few CASSAGDSVTTLHF TGTGCCAGCAGCGCCGGGGACAGCGTCACGACCCTCCACTTT
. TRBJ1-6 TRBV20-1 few CSATPTGAGYNSPLHF TGCAGTGCTACCCCGACTGGAGCGGGCTATAATTCACCCCTCCACTTT
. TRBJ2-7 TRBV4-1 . CASSLTSGNLNEQYF TGCGCCAGCAGCCTAACCTCAGGGAATCTCAACGAGCAGTACTTC
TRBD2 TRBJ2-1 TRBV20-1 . CSPTRAGGNEQFF TGCAGCCCAACCAGAGCGGGGGGAAATGAGCAGTTCTTC
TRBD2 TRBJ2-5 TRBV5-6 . CASSYRGLAGGRQETQYF TGTGCCAGCAGCTACCGGGGACTAGCGGGGGGGCGGCAAGAGACCCAGTACTTC
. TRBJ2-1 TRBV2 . CASSELAEQFF TGTGCCAGCAGTGAACTAGCGGAGCAGTTCTTC
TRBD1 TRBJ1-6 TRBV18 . CASSRTGLGNSPLHF TGTGCCAGCTCACGGACAGGGTTAGGGAATTCACCCCTCCACTTT
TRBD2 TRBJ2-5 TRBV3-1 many CASSQEGTSGAQETQYF TGTGCCAGCAGCCAAGAAGGGACTAGCGGGGCCCAAGAGACCCAGTACTTC
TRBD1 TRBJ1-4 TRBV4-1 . CASSQEPTGGADRNEKLFF TGCGCCAGCAGCCAAGAACCGACAGGGGGCGCCGATCGAAATGAAAAACTGTTTTTT
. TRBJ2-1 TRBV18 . CASSPPSSDEQFF TGTGCCAGCTCACCACCCAGTAGCGATGAGCAGTTCTTC
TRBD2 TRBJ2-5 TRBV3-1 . CASSQDLASGQRETQYF TGTGCCAGCAGCCAAGATTTGGCTAGCGGCCAGCGGGAGACCCAGTACTTC
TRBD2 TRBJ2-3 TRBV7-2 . CASSLRTSPDTDTQYF TGTGCCAGCAGCTTAAGGACTAGCCCCGACACAGATACGCAGTATTTT
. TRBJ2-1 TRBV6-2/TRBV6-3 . CASSLPLVKKADNEQFF TGTGCCAGCAGTCTACCCTTGGTAAAAAAGGCTGACAATGAGCAGTTCTTC
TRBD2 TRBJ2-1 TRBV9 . CASSVGGGGAVEQFF TGTGCCAGCAGCGTAGGAGGCGGGGGGGCCGTTGAGCAGTTCTTC
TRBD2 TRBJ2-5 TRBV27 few CANSAKRGWEETQYF TGTGCCAACAGTGCAAAGCGGGGGTGGGAAGAGACCCAGTACTTC
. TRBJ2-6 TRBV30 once CAWTGSFLSGANVLTF TGTGCCTGGACAGGATCCTTCCTCTCTGGGGCCAACGTCCTGACTTTC
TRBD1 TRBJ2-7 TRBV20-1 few CSAAWTGYEQYF TGCAGTGCGGCATGGACAGGGTACGAGCAGTACTTC
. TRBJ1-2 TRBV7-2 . CASSLWDYGYTF TGTGCCAGCAGCTTATGGGACTATGGCTACACCTTC
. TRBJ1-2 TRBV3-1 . CASSQETGHRSPGYTF TGTGCCAGCAGCCAAGAGACGGGACACCGCAGTCCGGGCTACACCTTC
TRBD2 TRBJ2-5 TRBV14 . CASSLRGGANNEQYF TGTGCCAGCAGCCTTCGCGGGGGGGCTAACAATGAGCAGTACTTC
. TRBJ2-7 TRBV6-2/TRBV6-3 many CASRDSSYEQYF TGTGCCAGCAGGGACAGTTCCTACGAGCAGTACTTC
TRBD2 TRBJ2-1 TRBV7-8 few CASSLDRGLAGALSYNEQFF TGTGCCAGCAGCTTAGATAGGGGACTAGCGGGGGCCCTCTCCTACAATGAGCAGTTCTTC
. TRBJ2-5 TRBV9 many CASSVGGARYETQYF TGTGCCAGCAGCGTAGGTGGGGCGCGGTATGAGACCCAGTACTTC
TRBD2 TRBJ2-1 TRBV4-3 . CASSQNAGTSGGAWNGQFF TGCGCCAGCAGCCAAAACGCCGGGACTAGCGGGGGGGCCTGGAATGGGCAGTTCTTC
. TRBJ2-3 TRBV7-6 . CASSLGAAGTSSTDTQYF TGTGCCAGCAGCTTAGGAGCGGCTGGGACTTCTAGCACAGATACGCAGTATTTT